This entry is about one T cell receptor (beta chain). Antigen: not known. The treatment is: 15 to 20 received Ad26.COV2.S at low or high dose, single or two shots; about 5 received placebo; per-sample allocation not given. Sampling was performed 63 days after the first vaccine or placebo injection. Vaccination used an Ad26 vector expressing Wuhan-strain SARS-CoV-2 spike. Clones were sequenced by immunoSEQ multiplex PCR, and TCRdb holds only the in-frame ones, with some missing. The sample includes about 680,000 clones, about 89% of them seen just once. This entry comes from a study of Ad26.COV2.S vaccination and SARS-CoV-2 variants. CDR3 size: 13 residues. CDR1 is LNHDA, CDR2 SQIVND, per germline (reference sequence). V gave up 3 bases and J gave up 7 bases, with 10 bases separating them. General study findings and limits: There was a possibility that the TCR breadth and depth analyses underestimated total T cell responses. Substantial breadth was reported for post-vaccination spike-specific CD8+ and CD4+ T cells. Across vaccine and placebo recipients, the breadth of non-spike TCRs was similar.

The sequence was obtained from a person between 18 and 65 years old who received the Ad26.COV2.S COVID-19 vaccine or a placebo. The chain links TRBV19 to TRBJ1-5; possibly TRBD1 for D (5 bases). The sequencing used peripheral blood, collected in a trial of Ad26.COV2.S vaccine versus placebo. CDR3 coding DNA: TGTGCCAGTAGTATCCGGGGGGAACAGCCCCAGCATTTT. It encodes CASSIRGEQPQHF.